This TCR beta chain was captured by sequencing in a study of high-grade serous ovarian cancer treatment subgroups. The tumor samples were collected prior to definitive surgery or chemotherapy. About this clone: Its cognate antigen is unknown.

This CDR3 comprises 15 residues. CDR1 SGHRS and CDR2 YFSETQ come from the germline V gene. With V trimmed by 2 bases and J by 7 bases, 8 bases remained unmatched. General study findings and limits: Spatial context was lost because tumors were sequenced in bulk. Repertoire similarity ranged about 0.095 to 0.8 between tumors of one patient.

Clones were read by immunoSEQ multiplex PCR, and TCRdb kept only the in-frame ones, dropping some. Of some 3,000 clones listed, 50% to 70% are singletons. The rearrangement uses TRBV5-1 and TRBJ2-1, with 8 bases aligning to TRBD1. This receptor was taken from a human donor with high-grade serous ovarian cancer. Sequences were obtained from tumor tissue. CDR3 region: CASSFLSGGTNEQFF. In DNA, the CDR3 is TGCGCCAGCAGCTTCTTATCAGGGGGCACGAATGAGCAGTTCTTC.